Listed below are T cell receptor beta chains from one sample, sequenced in a study of cytomegalovirus exposure and HLA in healthy donors. TCRdb keeps only in-frame clones here, not all; method: immunoSEQ multiplex PCR. This table holds some 160,000 clones, roughly 88% found once. Sequencing was done on a sample of PBMCs. The origin of the receptors is a woman aged 18 to 35 in good health and CMV-seronegative. Both conserved end residues are part of each CDR3. The order of the fields is CDR3 protein, CDR3 DNA, V gene, D gene, J gene, clone size. D genes are given only for firm matches. The size of a clone is reported for some rows only, either as once, few or many, or as a class for expanded clones.

CDR3: CASSPHRADWETYEQYF; DNA: TGTGCCAGCAGTCCCCACAGGGCAGATTGGGAAACCTACGAGCAGTACTTC; V: TRBV21-1; D: NA; J: TRBJ2-7; size: once
CDR3: CASSSGTGNYEQYF; DNA: TGCGCCAGCAGCTCCGGGACAGGGAACTACGAGCAGTACTTC; V: TRBV5-1; D: TRBD1; J: TRBJ2-7; size: NA
CDR3: CASSFSGDNQPQHF; DNA: TGTGCCAGCAGTTTTTCAGGGGACAATCAGCCCCAGCATTTT; V: TRBV6-5; D: NA; J: TRBJ1-5; size: NA
CDR3: CASSRLLTGIFYEQYF; DNA: TGTGCCAGCAGCCGCCTCCTGACAGGCATTTTCTACGAGCAGTACTTC; V: TRBV5-6; D: NA; J: TRBJ2-7; size: NA
CDR3: CASSARSGDGYTF; DNA: TGTGCCAGCAGCGCCCGCTCGGGGGATGGCTACACCTTC; V: TRBV5-6; D: NA; J: TRBJ1-2; size: NA
CDR3: CASSSGGVSSYNEQFF; DNA: TGTGCCAGCAGCTCCGGGGGGGTAAGCTCCTACAATGAGCAGTTCTTC; V: TRBV5-4; D: TRBD2; J: TRBJ2-1; size: NA
CDR3: CASSSGQFNEKLFF; DNA: TGTGCCAGCAGCTCGGGACAGTTTAATGAAAAACTGTTTTTT; V: TRBV7-8; D: TRBD1; J: TRBJ1-4; size: few
CDR3: CAIGSGEGYGYTF; DNA: TGTGCCATCGGGTCAGGAGAGGGCTATGGCTACACCTTC; V: TRBV10-3; D: NA; J: TRBJ1-2; size: NA
CDR3: CASSGASETQYF; DNA: TGCGCCAGCAGTGGGGCTTCAGAGACCCAGTACTTC; V: TRBV5-1; D: NA; J: TRBJ2-5; size: NA
CDR3: CASSLTGKGREQYF; DNA: TGTGCCAGCAGCTTAACAGGGAAGGGTCGCGAGCAGTACTTC; V: TRBV7-9; D: NA; J: TRBJ2-7; size: once
CDR3: CSSSFTYPLAGGYNEQFF; DNA: TGTTCCAGCAGCTTTACCTACCCTCTAGCGGGGGGTTACAATGAGCAGTTCTTC; V: TRBV7-9; D: TRBD2; J: TRBJ2-1; size: NA
CDR3: CASSIVRDSQPQHF; DNA: TGTGCCAGTAGTATAGTCAGAGACAGTCAGCCCCAGCATTTT; V: TRBV19; D: NA; J: TRBJ1-5; size: NA
CDR3: CASSASSGGQETQYF; DNA: TGTGCCAGTAGTGCCAGTAGCGGGGGGCAAGAGACCCAGTACTTC; V: TRBV19; D: TRBD2; J: TRBJ2-5; size: NA
CDR3: CASSWFGNTEAFF; DNA: TGCGCCAGCAGCTGGTTCGGGAACACTGAAGCTTTCTTT; V: TRBV5-1; D: NA; J: TRBJ1-1; size: NA
CDR3: CASSQETDYNSPLHF; DNA: TGTGCCAGCAGCCAAGAGACTGATTATAATTCACCCCTCCACTTT; V: TRBV14; D: NA; J: TRBJ1-6; size: NA
CDR3: CAWSGQGNTIYF; DNA: TGTGCCTGGAGTGGACAGGGGAACACCATATATTTT; V: TRBV30; D: TRBD1; J: TRBJ1-3; size: once
CDR3: CSVAPPRAGNTEAFF; DNA: TGCAGCGTTGCCCCACCGCGGGCGGGGAACACTGAAGCTTTCTTT; V: TRBV29-1; D: NA; J: TRBJ1-1; size: NA